The next 8 T cell receptor beta chains were all read from a single sample in a study of CD8+CD57+ T cells in acquired aplastic anemia. The patients chosen for sequencing had shown expansion of CD8+CD57+ cells (detected by flow cytometry). CDR3 and TCR beta VDJ profiling relied on genomic DNA as the template. Each CDR3 protein gets one entry after TCRdb re-called the reads with MiXCR. The top ten clones hold 1.3% of a sample with around 290,000 distinct CDR3 sequences, 50% to 65% of them seen once. The specimen sequenced was sorted CD4+, CD8+, or CD8+CD57+ T cells (not recorded which) from PBMCs. The receptors were sampled from a human donor with aplastic anemia.

This clonotype was found many times. V usage is TRBV5-8 and J usage is TRBJ2-7; 11 bases agree with TRBD2. The CDR3 covers 16 residues. CDR1 is SGHTS, CDR2 YDEGEE, per germline. V dropped 5 bases and J dropped 2; count of bases not matched to a gene: 9. The DNA of the CDR3 is TGTGCCAGCAGACTGGACGGTAGCGGGGGGGCCTACGAGCAGTACTTC. Residues: CASRLDGSGGAYEQYF.

This clonotype was seen ten or more times. V is TRBV11-1 and J is TRBJ2-7; D unclear. Trimming removed 3 bases from V and 2 bases from J, with 11 bases in between. Looked up from germline, CDR1 is SGHAT and CDR2 is FQDESV (reference sequence). The CDR3 contains 14 residues. Here the CDR3 reads CASSLDFVAYEQYF. CDR3 in DNA: TGTGCCAGCAGCTTGGATTTCGTTGCCTACGAGCAGTACTTC.

The V gene is TRBV7-9, the J gene TRBJ1-1; TRBD1 might be the D (5 bases). There are 12 residues in the CDR3. The ends were cut back, 5 bases at V and 7 bases at J, with 11 bases in the middle. Germline assignment: CDR1 SEHNR and CDR2 FQNEAQ (reference sequence). CDR3 sequence reads: CASSRDVSEAFF. Written as DNA, the CDR3 is TGTGCCAGCAGCAGGGACGTCAGTGAAGCTTTCTTT.

The table lists this clonotype with a few counts. The gene calls are TRBV25-1 and TRBJ1-6; no definite D call. The CDR3 has 16 amino acids. V lost 1 base and J 10 bases, leaving 17 bases between the germline ends. The germline gives CDR1 MGHDK, CDR2 SYGVNS. CDR3 sequence reads: CASSESPVGSGSPLHF. The CDR3 region has the DNA TGTGCCAGCAGTGAATCGCCGGTGGGCTCGGGGTCACCCCTCCACTTT.

The chain employs TRBV3-1 and TRBJ2-5; D tentatively fits TRBD1 or TRBD2 (6 bases each). Germline CDR1 reads LGHDT; CDR2 reads YNNKEL (reference sequence). The CDR3 runs to 17 residues. Between the trimmed V and J ends, which lost 4 bases and 0 bases, there was a span of 18 bases. CDR3 in amino acids: CASSLEQLGGYQETQYF. The CDR3 DNA is TGTGCCAGCAGCCTAGAGCAACTAGGGGGGTACCAAGAGACCCAGTACTTC.

The V call is TRBV7-2, the J call TRBJ1-2; 12 bases fit TRBD1. The CDR3 consists of 15 residues. CDR1 and CDR2 (germline): SGHTA, FQGNSA. Unmatched junction bases numbered 9, after V lost 5 bases and J lost 8 bases. CDR3 in DNA: TGTGCCAGCAGCAAGTCCCGGGACAGGGGGCAAGGCTACACCTTC. Its protein product is CASSKSRDRGQGYTF. Full variable domain (missing parts from reference TRBV7-2 and TRBJ1-2): GAGVSQSPSNKVTEKGKDVELRCDPISGHTALYWYRQSLGQGLEFLIYFQGNSAPDKSGLPSDRFSAERTGGSVSTLTIQRTQQEDSAVYLCASSKSRDRGQGYTFGSGTRLTVV.

The gene calls are TRBV9 and TRBJ2-1, with D perhaps assigned TRBD1 or TRBD2 (5 bases each). Germline-derived CDR1 and CDR2 are SGDLS and YYNGEE. This CDR3 has 15 residues. Between the trimmed V and J ends, which lost 0 bases and 4 bases, there was a span of 11 bases. As DNA, the CDR3 is TGTGCCAGCAGCGTAGTAAGGGGAGATTACAATGAGCAGTTCTTC. This translates into CASSVVRGDYNEQFF.

The chain joins TRBV5-1 to TRBJ2-7; 10 nucleotides align to TRBD2. CDR1 and CDR2 from the germline V gene are SGHRS and YFSETQ. The CDR3 covers 17 residues. The J segment lost 2 bases and the V segment lost 0 bases, leaving 8 bases of the junction unmatched. CDR3 amino acids: CASSLGSLAGGTYEQYF. The DNA of the CDR3 is TGCGCCAGCAGCTTGGGATCGTTAGCGGGAGGAACCTACGAGCAGTACTTC.